The 3 T cell receptor beta chains in this list originate from one sample, sequenced in a study of blood T cell repertoires in COVID-19. This table comes from immunoSEQ multiplex PCR, and its TCRdb copy is limited to in-frame clones, with some not included. The sample has tens of thousands of clones; approximately 80% are singletons. The sample was peripheral blood. The receptors stem from a man in his 70s with acute or convalescent COVID-19.

This clone was observed a handful of times. The rearrangement links TRBV4-2 to TRBJ1-1; unclear D gene. Per germline, CDR1 LGHNA and CDR2 YNFKEQ. Trimming left V 1 base short and J 6 bases short, with 12 bases between. This CDR3 comprises 14 residues. The CDR3 loop is CASSQGVEAPEAFF. The CDR3 DNA is TGTGCCAGCAGCCAAGGGGTGGAGGCGCCTGAAGCTTTCTTT.

The chain recombines TRBV19 with TRBJ2-3; 8 positions agree with TRBD2. This CDR3 has 16 amino acids. Trimming cost V 2 bases and J 1 base; bases outside gene matches: 5. Germline V lookup: CDR1 LNHDA, CDR2 SQIVND (reference sequence). The CDR3 nucleotides are TGTGCCAGTAGTATATTACTAGCGGTTGGCACAGATACGCAGTATTTT. Translated, it gives CASSILLAVGTDTQYF.

J is TRBJ1-1 and V is TRBV4-3; no reliable D call. The CDR3 extends over 13 amino acids. The germline V and J ends were trimmed by 4 bases and 4 bases, with 10 bases remaining between them. Germline V gene sequence: CDR1 LGHNA, CDR2 YSLEER. The chain's CDR3 is CASSPEGTTEAFF. CDR3 coding DNA: TGCGCCAGCAGCCCTGAGGGAACCACTGAAGCTTTCTTT.